Shown below are 26 T cell receptor beta chains from a single sample sequenced in a study of blood T cells in healthy people across ages. Using a J-beta primer mix together with a sample-barcoded 5' primer, a second PCR was run for roughly 6 to 11 cycles. TCRdb called the 5' RACE reads again in MiXCR, with one record for every CDR3 protein. The sample holds over a million distinct CDR3 sequences; 35% to 50% are singletons and the top ten take under 20%. The specimen sequenced was blood. These receptors were collected from a woman aged 55-75 years in good health.

As regards this clonotype: One end of the junction varies from germline; a read error may be responsible. The rearrangement uses TRBV27 and TRBJ2-1; the match to TRBD1 covers 8 bases. Germline assignment: CDR1 MNHEY and CDR2 SMNVEV (reference sequence). The CDR3 loop spans 16 amino acids. The CDR3 nucleotides read TGTGCCGGCAGTTTATCCGGACAGGGCTCTTACAATGAGCAGTTCTTC. Residues: CAGSLSGQGSYNEQFF.

The V call is TRBV5-1, the J call TRBJ2-3; no clear D. CDR1 is SGHRS, CDR2 YFSETQ, per germline. Trimming removed 0 bases from V and 2 bases from J, with 16 bases in between. The CDR3 covers 17 residues. CDR3 DNA sequence: TGCGCCAGCAGCTTGGCCGACCCGCCCCCACACACAGATACGCAGTATTTT. Translated, it gives CASSLADPPPHTDTQYF.

This clonotype was recorded a few times. The chain uses TRBV15 and TRBJ2-2; TRBD2 matches at 8 bases. CDR1 is LNHNV and CDR2 is YYDKDF in the germline V gene (reference sequence). The CDR3 runs 18 residues. After removal of 3 bases from V and 0 bases from J, the junction contained 9 bases not matched to a gene. The CDR3 spells CATSSAYSGNANTGELFF. CDR3 nucleotide sequence: TGTGCCACCAGCAGCGCCTATAGCGGGAACGCGAACACCGGGGAGCTGTTTTTT.

This clonotype was seen a few times. The CDR3 reads CAISEQRGPFTDTQYF. The CDR3 DNA reads as TGTGCCATCAGTGAGCAACGGGGTCCCTTTACAGATACGCAGTATTTT. This chain joins TRBV10-3 and TRBJ2-3, with a weak D call TRBD2 (5 bases). CDR3 length: 16 amino acids. Per germline, CDR1 ENHRY and CDR2 SYGVKD. Trimming cost V 2 bases and J 3 bases, with 15 bases left between them.

The gene calls are TRBV29-1 and TRBJ2-7; 11 bases are shared with TRBD2. The CDR3 has 16 amino acids. From germline, CDR1 is SQVTM and CDR2 ANQGSEA. V lost 4 bases to trimming and J lost 2 bases; unmatched junction nucleotides: 10. The CDR3 nucleotides are TGCAGCGTTGGGGGGCTAGCGGGAGGTCCCCCCTACGAGCAGTACTTC. Translated: CSVGGLAGGPPYEQYF.

This sequence joins TRBV11-2 and TRBJ2-3, with TRBD1 matching 11 bases. Looked up from germline, CDR1 is SGHAT and CDR2 is FQNNGV. V trimming: 7 bases; J trimming: 7 bases; junction bases outside the gene matches: 7. This CDR3 has 14 amino acids. The CDR3 nucleotides read TGTGCCAGCAACAGGGACAGGGGGGGAAATACGCAGTATTTT. The encoded protein is CASNRDRGGNTQYF.

The table lists this clonotype with a few counts. The rearrangement links TRBV27 to TRBJ2-3; 7 bases agree with TRBD1. The J segment lost 7 bases and the V segment lost 8 bases, leaving 6 bases of the junction unmatched. Germline CDR1 reads MNHEY; CDR2 reads SMNVEV (reference sequence). The CDR3 runs to 12 residues. The CDR3 DNA reads as TGTGCCAGCGGACAGGTGGCAAATACGCAGTATTTT. Encoded protein: CASGQVANTQYF.

This clonotype was counted between two and nine times. As DNA, the CDR3 is TGTGCCAGCAGCTTAGGGACCCTAGGGGGTGAGCAGTTCTTC. Translating it yields CASSLGTLGGEQFF. The chain carries TRBV7-6 and TRBJ2-1, with D perhaps TRBD1 (6 bases). The V end lost 1 base, the J end lost 9 bases, and 13 bases lay between the germline ends. The CDR3 has 14 residues. The germline V gene has CDR1 SGHVS and CDR2 FNYEAQ.

The V call is TRBV29-1, the J call TRBJ2-3; D gene unclear. The CDR3 extends over 11 amino acids. Germline CDR1 SQVTM, CDR2 ANQGSEA. The V end lost 3 bases, the J end lost 5 bases, and 6 bases lay between the germline ends. The CDR3 nucleotides read TGCAGCGTTGAGGAAGGAGATACGCAGTATTTT. As protein: CSVEEGDTQYF.

The chain has TRBV12-5 and TRBJ2-5; 10 bases are a match to TRBD1. Trimming at V came to 6 bases and at J to 8 bases, leaving 9 bases not matched to a gene. Germline loops: CDR1 LGHNT, CDR2 FRNRAP. This CDR3 comprises 14 residues. CDR3 sequence (DNA): TGTGCTAGTGGCCCCGGACAGGGGGAATCTACCCAGTACTTC. Translating gives CASGPGQGESTQYF.

This clonotype has only a few counts. This chain uses TRBV27 with TRBJ2-3, with D tentatively TRBD1 (6 bases). CDR1 is MNHEY, CDR2 SMNVEV, per germline (reference sequence). Trimming stripped 6 bases from V and 6 bases from J, with 16 bases between. CDR3 length equals 14 residues. The DNA of the CDR3 is TGTGCCAGCAGCCCAGGTTATGGGGGCGATACGCAGTATTTT. Translating gives CASSPGYGGDTQYF.

V is TRBV9 and J is TRBJ2-7; D is possibly TRBD2 (6 bases). V was clipped by 0 bases and J by 4 bases, with 26 bases between them. CDR1 SGDLS and CDR2 YYNGEE come from the germline V gene. The CDR3 is made up of 19 amino acids. CDR3 amino acids: CASSVAGGISVGPGYEQYF. The CDR3 DNA is TGTGCCAGCAGCGTAGCTGGCGGGATCAGTGTGGGGCCAGGGTACGAGCAGTACTTC. Together with reference TRBV9 and TRBJ2-7, the CDR3 gives the full variable domain: DSGVTQTPKHLITATGQRVTLRCSPRSGDLSVYWYQQSLDQGLQFLIQYYNGEERAKGNILERFSAQQFPDLHSELNLSSLELGDSALYFCASSVAGGISVGPGYEQYFGPGTRLTVT.

This chain links TRBV20-1 with TRBJ2-6, with 13 bases identical to TRBD2. The CDR3 has 18 amino acids. V shed 3 bases and J 2 bases; nucleotides not matched to a gene: 7. CDR1 and CDR2 (germline): DFQATT, SNEGSKA (reference sequence). DNA of the CDR3: TGCAGTGCTAGGGACGATACTAGCGGGAGGGCTGGGGCCAACGTCCTGACTTTC. Protein sequence: CSARDDTSGRAGANVLTF.

A remark on this clonotype: The junction differs from germline at one of its ends, possibly a read error. The genes are TRBV6-1 and TRBJ2-1; TRBD2 matches 12 bases. Germline-derived CDR1 and CDR2 are MNHNS and SASEGT. The CDR3 runs 18 residues. CDR3 sequence: CANSGASGRALSYNEQFF. Written as DNA, the CDR3 is TGTGCCAACAGTGGGGCTAGCGGGAGGGCCTTATCCTACAATGAGCAGTTCTTC.

This chain connects TRBV29-1 to TRBJ1-2; D remains unclear. The CDR3 has 12 amino acids. Germline CDR1 SQVTM, CDR2 ANQGSEA. The CDR3 loop reads CSVSQANYGYTF. CDR3 DNA: TGCAGTGTATCCCAAGCTAACTATGGCTACACCTTC.

The chain employs TRBV27 and TRBJ2-4, with D perhaps assigned TRBD1 or TRBD2 (6 bases each). The last part of the DNA fits TRBJ2-7 better; the J call may be wrong. From germline, CDR1 is MNHEY and CDR2 SMNVEV (reference sequence). CDR3 size: 15 residues. CDR3 nucleotides: TGTGCCAGCAACCCGGGGGCGCCCCCTTCCTACGAGCAGTACTTC. Residues: CASNPGAPPSYEQYF.

This clonotype was detected a few times. V usage is TRBV10-3 and J usage is TRBJ2-1; 11 nucleotides agree with TRBD2. The CDR3 covers 15 residues. Looked up from germline, CDR1 is ENHRY and CDR2 is SYGVKD. V lost 7 bases to trimming and J lost 5 bases; unmatched junction nucleotides: 7. The CDR3 DNA sequence: TGTGCCATCAAACTCCCGGGACTAGCGGACAATGAGCAGTTCTTC. It is translated as CAIKLPGLADNEQFF.

J is TRBJ2-7 and V is TRBV14, with D perhaps being TRBD1 or TRBD2 (5 bases each). CDR1 is SGHDN, CDR2 FVKESK, per germline. Deletions cut 4 bases from V and 2 bases from J, with 12 bases between. The CDR3 has 14 amino acids. In nucleotides, the CDR3 is TGTGCCAGCAGCCGGGACCTCAATCCCTACGAGCAGTACTTC. Its translation is CASSRDLNPYEQYF.

This clonotype was seen a handful of times. The rearrangement joins TRBV2 to TRBJ1-5; the D is unclear. This CDR3 contains 14 residues. In germline, CDR1 is SNHLY, CDR2 FYNNEI. Trimming stripped 0 bases from V and 5 bases from J, with 8 bases between. The CDR3 sequence is CASSEALVDQPQHF. CDR3 bases: TGTGCCAGCAGTGAAGCGCTGGTGGATCAGCCCCAGCATTTT.

This clonotype has a count of ten or more. V is TRBV12-3 or TRBV12-4 and J is TRBJ2-3, with no clear D. With 5 bases removed from V and 2 bases from J, the gap between germline ends came to 8 bases. CDR3 length: 13 residues. CDR3 in DNA: TGTGCCAGCAGTCGGACGTCCACAGATACGCAGTATTTT. Translated, it gives CASSRTSTDTQYF.

This clonotype is a singleton in its sample. This chain connects TRBV20-1 to TRBJ2-7; 7 nucleotides match TRBD2. The V gene's germline CDR1 is DFQATT and CDR2 SNEGSKA (reference sequence). The CDR3 covers 12 residues. Trimming removed 5 bases from V and 3 bases from J; junction bases left unmatched: 4. CDR3 in amino acids: CSAPRGDYEQYF. The CDR3 DNA reads TGCAGTGCTCCCCGGGGGGACTACGAGCAGTACTTC.

This clonotype was recorded a few times. The J gene is TRBJ2-1, the V gene TRBV25-1; D is unclear. In germline, CDR1 is MGHDK, CDR2 SYGVNS. Between the trimmed V and J ends, which lost 5 bases and 0 bases, there was a span of 11 bases. This CDR3 has 15 residues. CDR3 nucleotides: TGTGCCAGCAGTAAACCTTTTAGCTCCTACAATGAGCAGTTCTTC. Its translation: CASSKPFSSYNEQFF.

V and J are TRBV6-5 and TRBJ2-7; D is perhaps TRBD1 (6 bases). This CDR3 is built from 14 residues. V was trimmed by 6 bases and J by 2 bases, leaving 14 bases between them. Germline V gene data show CDR1 as MNHEY and CDR2 as SVGAGI. CDR3 nucleotides: TGTGCCAGCAGCCCAGGGGTAAACCCCTACGAGCAGTACTTC. Translating it yields CASSPGVNPYEQYF.

The genes are TRBV9 and TRBJ2-3, with D uncertain. The CDR3 is 11 residues long. CDR1 and CDR2 from the germline V gene are SGDLS and YYNGEE. V was cut by 7 bases and J by 1 base, with 4 bases left in between. The CDR3 region has the DNA TGTGCCAGCGGTGGCACAGATACGCAGTATTTT. Its translation is CASGGTDTQYF.

In this sample, this clonotype turned up a few times. This chain links TRBV10-3 with TRBJ2-3; 11 bases are shared with TRBD2. Germline loops: CDR1 ENHRY, CDR2 SYGVKD. The CDR3 runs to 17 residues. With 4 bases clipped from V and 2 bases from J, the junction kept 8 bases outside the gene matches. CDR3 in DNA: TGTGCCATCAGTGGATCTGGGACTAGCGGTTTCACAGATACGCAGTATTTT. This gives the protein CAISGSGTSGFTDTQYF.

There are many counts of this clonotype. This chain links TRBV2 with TRBJ2-1; the D gene could be TRBD1 or TRBD2 (6 bases each). CDR1 and CDR2 (germline): SNHLY, FYNNEI. V lost 4 bases to trimming and J lost 8 bases, with 18 bases between them. CDR3 length: 15 residues. The CDR3 DNA sequence: TGTGCCAGCAGTGTGGCCGCAGGGGAGGCCTATGAGCAGTTCTTC. As protein: CASSVAAGEAYEQFF.